The clone carrying this T cell receptor (beta chain) occurred many times. Antigen specificity is unknown. One entry per CDR3 protein results from TCRdb running MiXCR on the RT-PCR reads. This repertoire shows about 480,000 distinct CDR3 sequences, 10% to 11% found once; its top ten account for less than 15%. The sample originates from a study of response to subunit inactivated influenza vaccine. Notes on the study in general: Authors suggested each seasonal influenza vaccination recruits few new T cells.

V lost 7 bases to trimming and J lost 2 bases; unmatched junction nucleotides: 12. Germline V gene lookup returns CDR1 SEHNR and CDR2 FQNEAQ (reference sequence). CDR3 length: 16 amino acids. The receptor's source is a man between 45 and 60 years old who received an inactivated influenza vaccine. The rearrangement joins TRBV7-9 to TRBJ2-5; TRBD1 matches 8 bases. The sample in question was PBMCs from blood, obtained 45 days after vaccination. The CDR3 nucleotides read TGTGCCAGCATCCCCCTAAAGTGGACAGGGCAAGAGACCCAGTACTTC. Translated, it gives CASIPLKWTGQETQYF.